The entry that follows covers one T cell receptor beta chain sequence. Its specificity is not known. The data derive from a study of shared clonotypes between healthy human individuals. Findings and limits, study-wide: Around 5.3% of naive CD4 clonotypes were shared across several donors. Compared with clonotypes that all four donors shared, non-shared clonotypes had lower generation probabilities.

Using immunoSEQ multiplex PCR, the repertoire was profiled, and TCRdb retains in-frame clones only, with some absent. The top ten hold approximately 0.13% of the sample, which has around 2.1 million clones, approximately 94% seen once. Every donor was a Caucasian adult from Nashville, Tennessee. Germline V lookup: CDR1 MDHEN, CDR2 SYDVKM. After removal of 2 bases from V and 1 base from J, the junction contained 9 bases not matched to a gene. This CDR3 spans 19 amino acids. Sequenced sample: naive CD4+ T cells sorted from blood. Documented subset: CD45RA+ positively selected. This TCR derives from a man between 18 and 29 years old in good health. V usage is TRBV28 and J usage is TRBJ2-1; 12 nucleotides align to TRBD2. CDR3 sequence (DNA): TGTGCCAGCAGTTTAGGTTGGGCTAGCGGGAGGGGTTCCTACAATGAGCAGTTCTTC. Its translation is CASSLGWASGRGSYNEQFF.